Included here is one TCR beta chain sequence, with context. Antigen specificity is unknown. The read comes to an end 3 residues before the CDR3 does, leaving the germline J gene to fill in the end. The CVID group had some 15 females and 25 to 30 males, mean age about 36. This specimen comes from a study of T cell clonality in common variable immunodeficiency. Regarding the study as a whole: Reportedly, TCR beta sequences from common variable immunodeficiency showed fewer deletions and N-nucleotide insertions. Authors noted CVID clonality's cause needs subpopulation repertoire sequencing.

The V and J ends lost 6 bases and 4 bases, in that order; junction bases with no gene match: 7. The CDR3 consists of 15 residues. Germline CDR1 LNHDA, CDR2 SQIVND (reference sequence). Produced via immunoSEQ multiplex PCR; TCRdb's table is partial and in-frame only. The repertoire consists of 10,000 to 13,000 clones, none detected only once. The V call is TRBV19, the J call TRBJ1-5, with 9 bases aligning to TRBD1. The clonotype originates from a human donor with common variable immunodeficiency. Material: peripheral blood mononuclear cells. CDR3 DNA, as far as it was read: TGTGCCAGTAGGTCACAGGGGGCCGCGAATCAGCCC. Its protein product is CASRSQGAANQP. The whole CDR3 sequence reads CASRSQGAANQPQHF. Variable domain in full (rest from reference TRBV19 and TRBJ1-5): DGGITQSPKYLFRKEGQNVTLSCEQNLNHDAMYWYRQDPGQGLRLIYYSQIVNDFQKGDIAEGYSVSREKKESFPLTVTSAQKNPTAFYLCASRSQGAANQPQHFGDGTRLSIL.